This T cell receptor (beta chain) was obtained from a study of blood T cell repertoires in COVID-19. This CDR3 comprises 16 residues. Germline lookup yields CDR1 SNHLY and CDR2 FYNNEI. The ends were cut back, 2 bases at V and 3 bases at J, with 14 bases in the middle. Assay used: immunoSEQ multiplex PCR; TCRdb lists only in-frame clones, some missing. The sample carries over 200,000 clones, nearly 90% recorded once. The rearrangement links TRBV2 to TRBJ1-5; TRBD1 is a possible D gene (6 bases). The sequence was collected from a young woman who had recovered from COVID-19. The sample taken for sequencing was peripheral blood. CDR3 protein: CASSELARGYNQPQHF. In nucleotides, the CDR3 is TGTGCCAGCAGTGAACTGGCCAGGGGCTACAATCAGCCCCAGCATTTT.